A single sample is the source of the 20 T cell receptor beta chains below, sequenced in a study of T-cell memory formation after mild COVID-19. Each CDR3 protein gets one entry after TCRdb re-called the 5' RACE reads with MiXCR. The sample has about 16,000 distinct CDR3 sequences, around a fifth seen once; the top ten hold 50% to 60%. Input material: PBMCs or a T cell subset sorted from them (not recorded which). The source of these receptors is a man between 18 and 29 years old who had mild COVID-19 (a few samples of this study predate the infection). Cell type and time point are not known.

This clonotype was counted many times. The rearrangement links TRBV4-1 to TRBJ2-2; D tentatively fits TRBD1 or TRBD2 (6 bases each). This CDR3 contains 12 residues. Trimming stripped 9 bases from V and 4 bases from J, with 9 bases between. Looked up from germline, CDR1 is MGHRA and CDR2 is YSYEKL. The CDR3 bases are TGCGCCAGTAAGGGGGGCACCGGGGAGCTGTTTTTT. This translates into CASKGGTGELFF.

This clonotype has just a few counts. The rearrangement uses TRBV2 and TRBJ2-3, with D unresolved. Germline V CDR1 and CDR2: SNHLY, FYNNEI. This CDR3 contains 14 residues. Trimming left V 8 bases short and J 5 bases short, with 17 bases between. The CDR3 loop reads CASLRTPSGDTQYF. DNA of the CDR3: TGTGCCAGCCTCCGAACACCCTCCGGAGATACGCAGTATTTT.

This chain connects TRBV19 to TRBJ2-3; D remains ambiguous. Germline CDR1 and CDR2: LNHDA and SQIVND (reference sequence). The CDR3 is 13 amino acids. Between the trimmed V and J ends, which lost 3 bases and 4 bases, there was a span of 8 bases. The DNA of the CDR3 is TGTGCCAGTAGTATCCGTGGCGCAGATACGCAGTATTTT. Amino acid sequence: CASSIRGADTQYF.

This clonotype was seen a few times. This chain uses TRBV6-5 with TRBJ1-1, with a tentative D call TRBD1 (5 bases). Germline V lookup: CDR1 MNHEY, CDR2 SVGAGI. Trimming removed 5 bases from V and 3 bases from J, with 13 bases in between. The CDR3 spans 14 residues. The CDR3 DNA sequence: TGTGCCAGCAGTCAGGGTACGAGGTACACTGAAGCTTTCTTT. This codes for CASSQGTRYTEAFF.

J is TRBJ2-5 and V is TRBV29-1, with 8 bases lining up with TRBD2. V gave up 0 bases and J gave up 4 bases; unmatched junction bases: 4. Germline V lookup: CDR1 SQVTM, CDR2 ANQGSEA. This CDR3 spans 14 amino acids. The CDR3 DNA is TGCAGCGTTGAAGATTTCAGCGGGGGAGAGACCCAGTACTTC. This gives the protein CSVEDFSGGETQYF. Based on the CDR3 plus reference TRBV29-1 and TRBJ2-5, the full variable domain is SAVISQKPSRDICQRGTSLTIQCQVDSQVTMMFWYRQQPGQSLTLIATANQGSEATYESGFVIDKFPISRPNLTFSTLTVSNMSPEDSSIYLCSVEDFSGGETQYFGPGTRLLVL.

The V call is TRBV9, the J call TRBJ1-2; TRBD1 aligns across 8 bases. V lost 3 bases to trimming and J lost 0 bases; unmatched junction nucleotides: 4. Germline V gives CDR1 SGDLS, CDR2 YYNGEE. The CDR3 consists of 15 residues. In nucleotides, the CDR3 is TGTGCCAGCAGCGACCGGGACAGGACTAACTATGGCTACACCTTC. It specifies CASSDRDRTNYGYTF.

The rearrangement links TRBV6-6 to TRBJ2-5; 12 bases line up with TRBD1. Germline V gene sequence: CDR1 MNHNY, CDR2 SVGAGI (reference sequence). V was pared by 4 bases and J by 1 base, with 1 base of the junction left unmatched. The CDR3 runs to 15 residues. The CDR3 DNA reads as TGTGCCAGCAGTTGGGGACAGGGGGCCCAAGAGACCCAGTACTTC. It encodes CASSWGQGAQETQYF.

In its sample, this clonotype was seen many times. This chain uses TRBV29-1 with TRBJ2-1; D is undetermined. Germline CDR1 SQVTM, CDR2 ANQGSEA. The CDR3 is 11 residues long. V lost 5 bases to trimming and J lost 10 bases, with 12 bases between them. The DNA for the CDR3 is TGCAGCGTTCCCCTCTACTCGGAGCAGTTCTTC. Protein: CSVPLYSEQFF.

This clonotype was detected many times. V gene TRBV7-2 combines with J gene TRBJ2-7; a possible D gene is TRBD2 (6 bases). CDR3 size: 15 residues. V shed 2 bases and J shed 3 bases, with 14 bases lying between them. Germline V CDR1 and CDR2: SGHTA, FQGNSA. Here the CDR3 DNA reads TGTGCCAGCAGCTTAAATTCCCGGGGGATCTACGAGCAGTACTTC. It specifies CASSLNSRGIYEQYF.

Note on this clonotype: This sequence may be a read error, since a much larger clone differs from it by one base. V is TRBV27 and J is TRBJ1-1; a possible D gene is TRBD1 (6 bases). This CDR3 is 13 amino acids long. Germline V lookup: CDR1 MNHEY, CDR2 SMNVEV (reference sequence). The CDR3 coding sequence is TGTGACAGCAGCGAAAACAGGGTCACTGAAGCTTTCTTT. This encodes CDSSENRVTEAFF.

This clonotype was found many times. V is TRBV6-5 and J is TRBJ1-6, with 10 nucleotides matching TRBD1. With V trimmed by 5 bases and J by 7 bases, 5 bases remained unmatched. CDR1 is MNHEY, CDR2 SVGAGI, per germline. This CDR3 spans 15 amino acids. Here the CDR3 DNA reads TGTGCCAGCAGTCCCGGGACAGGGGTCAATTCACCCCTCCACTTT. This encodes CASSPGTGVNSPLHF.

At least ten counts were recorded for this clonotype. CDR3 sequence reads: CASSQWGSNYEQYV. The CDR3 nucleotides are TGCGCCAGCAGTCAATGGGGTTCGAACTACGAGCAGTACGTC. The rearrangement links TRBV23-1 to TRBJ2-7; D remains ambiguous. TRBV23-1 is assigned to the ORF class and has an uncertain function. The CDR3 consists of 14 residues. V shed 1 base and J shed 3 bases, with 10 bases lying between them.

The chain links TRBV3-1 to TRBJ2-1; 9 positions agree with TRBD2. Germline V gene lookup returns CDR1 LGHDT and CDR2 YNNKEL (reference sequence). The CDR3 is 15 residues long. Trimming cost V 3 bases and J 6 bases; bases outside gene matches: 6. The CDR3 nucleotides are TGTGCCAGCAGCCACTTAGCGGGGGAGGTCAATGAGCAGTTCTTC. Its protein product is CASSHLAGEVNEQFF.

This clonotype was seen at least ten times. The CDR3 DNA reads as TGTGCCAGCTTGAAGAGTAGCTGGATTTCCTACAATGAGCAGTTCTTC. The encoded protein is CASLKSSWISYNEQFF. The chain has TRBV2 and TRBJ2-1; D ambiguous. The CDR3 is made up of 16 amino acids. The germline CDR1 and CDR2 sequences are SNHLY and FYNNEI. Trimming cost V 8 bases and J 1 base, with 18 bases left between them. Variable domain in full (rest from reference TRBV2 and TRBJ2-1): EPEVTQTPSHQVTQMGQEVILRCVPISNHLYFYWYRQILGQKVEFLVSFYNNEISEKSEIFDDQFSVERPDGSNFTLKIRSTKLEDSAMYFCASLKSSWISYNEQFFGPGTRLTVL.

This clonotype was counted at least ten times. The V and J genes are TRBV12-5 and TRBJ1-2, with TRBD1 matching 7 bases. This CDR3 spans 14 amino acids. CDR1 is LGHNT and CDR2 is FRNRAP in the germline V gene. The V and J ends lost 5 bases and 8 bases, in that order; junction bases with no gene match: 11. The CDR3 loop is CASGIETGPRGYTF. The CDR3, as DNA: TGTGCTAGTGGTATAGAGACAGGGCCTAGGGGCTACACCTTC.

The gene calls are TRBV11-2 and TRBJ2-1; no firm D call. Germline V CDR1 and CDR2: SGHAT, FQNNGV. Trimming took 2 bases from V and 6 from J, leaving 11 bases between them. This CDR3 has 14 amino acids. CDR3 amino acids: CASSLRRLSNEQFF. The DNA for the CDR3 is TGTGCCAGCAGCTTAAGGCGGCTTAGCAATGAGCAGTTCTTC.

V usage is TRBV7-2 and J usage is TRBJ2-3, with D unresolved. CDR3 length: 13 residues. Germline lookup yields CDR1 SGHTA and CDR2 FQGNSA. Trimming cost V 5 bases and J 0 bases, with 6 bases left between them. The CDR3 protein is CASSRSSTDTQYF. The CDR3 DNA reads TGTGCCAGCAGCCGTTCAAGCACAGATACGCAGTATTTT.

This clonotype came up many times. The gene calls are TRBV2 and TRBJ2-2; maybe TRBD1 (6 bases). The germline gives CDR1 SNHLY, CDR2 FYNNEI. V shed 6 bases and J shed 1 base, with 6 bases lying between them. The CDR3 has 13 amino acids. The CDR3 DNA reads TGTGCCAGCAGGGGACAGAACACCGGGGAGCTGTTTTTT. Protein sequence: CASRGQNTGELFF.

This chain's CDR3 is CASSLSGNTIYF. The CDR3 DNA reads as TGTGCCAGCAGTTTATCAGGAAACACCATATATTTT. V gene TRBV12-3 or TRBV12-4 combines with J gene TRBJ1-3; D is unresolved. CDR3 length: 12 residues. The V end was cut by 2 bases, the J end by 4 bases, with 3 bases between.

This clonotype counts as medium-sized. V and J are TRBV7-6 and TRBJ2-1, with D possibly matching TRBD1 (5 bases). Trimming stripped 5 bases from V and 12 bases from J, with 14 bases between. The CDR3 has 12 residues. Germline loops: CDR1 SGHVS, CDR2 FNYEAQ. The CDR3 protein is CASSKTDFGQFF. CDR3 DNA: TGTGCCAGCAGCAAGACAGATTTCGGGCAGTTCTTC.